This T cell receptor (beta chain) was obtained from a study of blood T cell repertoires in COVID-19. V was clipped by 4 bases and J by 6 bases; unmatched bases: 6. Germline loops: CDR1 SGHDT, CDR2 YYEEEE. The CDR3 is made up of 13 amino acids. Measured with immunoSEQ multiplex PCR; TCRdb has only the in-frame clones, and not every one. Among around 190,000 clones listed, about four fifths were seen once. Study members were between roughly 18 and 100 years old and lived in 20 to 30 US regions. Participant reports of clinical history set cohort assignment. The sequence came from a woman in her 30s who had been exposed to COVID-19. This chain joins TRBV5-6 and TRBJ1-2; 7 nucleotides match TRBD1. The sequencing sample was made of PBMCs or T cells enriched from blood (not recorded which). The DNA for the CDR3 is TGTGCCAGCAGCCGGAACAGGGGAAATGGCTACACCTTC. This translates into CASSRNRGNGYTF.